This entry features one T cell receptor beta chain sequence. As yet, its antigen is unknown. Every sorted population was more than 95% pure. The data derive from a study of beta chain features in type 1 diabetes. Overall study: Similarity in age, gender and cell yields was seen between patients and healthy donors. Study-level results: A pattern of fewer insertions and more deletions at VDJ junctions was seen in type 1 diabetes patients. A potential influence of HLA type upon TCRB rearrangement remained unresolved herein.

Between the trimmed V and J ends, which lost 3 bases and 5 bases, there was a span of 6 bases. Germline V gives CDR1 KGHSH, CDR2 LQKENI. CDR3 length equals 12 residues. The authors reverse transcribed all of the isolated RNA, so sequencing captured expressed TCRB transcripts. Repertoires were generated with immunoSEQ multiplex PCR, while TCRdb's copy carries only in-frame clones and drops some. The data contain under 900,000 clones, 17% of them singletons. The TCR was taken from a woman in her late teens or twenties in good health. Sequencing used naive CD4+ T cells from blood. The gene calls are TRBV18 and TRBJ2-3; no clear D. This chain's CDR3 is CASSPVGDTQYF. CDR3 in DNA: TGTGCCAGCTCACCGGTTGGAGATACGCAGTATTTT. Supplemented by reference TRBV18 and TRBJ2-3, the full variable domain reads NAGVMQNPRHLVRRRGQEARLRCSPMKGHSHVYWYRQLPEEGLKFMVYLQKENIIDESGMPKERFSAEFPKEGPSILRIQQVVRGDSAAYFCASSPVGDTQYFGPGTRLTVL.